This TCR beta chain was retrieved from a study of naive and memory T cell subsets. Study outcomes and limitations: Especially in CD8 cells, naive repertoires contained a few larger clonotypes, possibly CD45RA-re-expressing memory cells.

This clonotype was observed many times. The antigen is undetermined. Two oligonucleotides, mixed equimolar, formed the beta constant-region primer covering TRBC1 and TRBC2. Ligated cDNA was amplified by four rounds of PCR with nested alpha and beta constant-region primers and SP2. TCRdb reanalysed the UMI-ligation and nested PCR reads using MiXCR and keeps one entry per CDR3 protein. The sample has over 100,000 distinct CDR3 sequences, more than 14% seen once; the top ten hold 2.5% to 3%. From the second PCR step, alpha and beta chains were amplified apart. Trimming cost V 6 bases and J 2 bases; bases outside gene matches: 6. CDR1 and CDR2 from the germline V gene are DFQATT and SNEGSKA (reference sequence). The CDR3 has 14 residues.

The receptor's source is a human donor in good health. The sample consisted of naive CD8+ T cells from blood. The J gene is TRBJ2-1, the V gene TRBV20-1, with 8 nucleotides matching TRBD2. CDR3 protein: CSAGGLVAYNEQFF. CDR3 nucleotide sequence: TGCAGTGCAGGGGGACTAGTGGCCTACAATGAGCAGTTCTTC.